This entry is about one T cell receptor beta chain. The data stem from a study of blood T cell repertoires in COVID-19. Study information: The study drew acute and convalescent COVID-19 samples from the United States, Italy and Spain.

Participants' own reports of clinical history determined their cohort assignment. Study processing details: Quantification of nucleated cells was approximated via reference gene primer amplification. Here immunoSEQ multiplex PCR was the method, and the copy in TCRdb shows in-frame clones only, minus some. V and J calls and clone size are as listed in that table; D and trimming were resolved from the DNA. The sample includes about 240,000 clones, around 85% of them seen just once. Germline CDR1 and CDR2: SGHRS and YFSETQ. The CDR3 extends over 15 amino acids. Trimming cost V 2 bases and J 6 bases; bases outside gene matches: 10.

The sample taken for sequencing was PBMCs or T cells enriched from blood (not recorded which). This clonotype originated in a middle-aged woman with acute COVID-19. The V call is TRBV5-1, the J call TRBJ1-2; 7 bases are shared with TRBD1. CDR3 DNA: TGCGCCAGCAGCTTTAACCACAGGGGCCAGGATGGCTACACCTTC. It translates to CASSFNHRGQDGYTF.